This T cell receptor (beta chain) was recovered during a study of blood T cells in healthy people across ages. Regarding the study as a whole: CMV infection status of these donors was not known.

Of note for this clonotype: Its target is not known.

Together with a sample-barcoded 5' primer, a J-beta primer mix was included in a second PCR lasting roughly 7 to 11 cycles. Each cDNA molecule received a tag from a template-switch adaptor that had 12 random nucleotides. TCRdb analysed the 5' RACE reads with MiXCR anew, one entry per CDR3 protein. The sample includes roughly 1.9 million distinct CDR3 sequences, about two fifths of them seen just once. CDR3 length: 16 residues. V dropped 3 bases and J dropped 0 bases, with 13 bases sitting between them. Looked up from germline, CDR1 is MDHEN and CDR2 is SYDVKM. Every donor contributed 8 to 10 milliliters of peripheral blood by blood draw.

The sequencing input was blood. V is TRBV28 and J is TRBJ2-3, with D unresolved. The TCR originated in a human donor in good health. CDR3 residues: CASSFRLPSSTDTQYF. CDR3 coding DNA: TGTGCCAGCAGTTTTCGGCTGCCTTCTAGCACAGATACGCAGTATTTT.